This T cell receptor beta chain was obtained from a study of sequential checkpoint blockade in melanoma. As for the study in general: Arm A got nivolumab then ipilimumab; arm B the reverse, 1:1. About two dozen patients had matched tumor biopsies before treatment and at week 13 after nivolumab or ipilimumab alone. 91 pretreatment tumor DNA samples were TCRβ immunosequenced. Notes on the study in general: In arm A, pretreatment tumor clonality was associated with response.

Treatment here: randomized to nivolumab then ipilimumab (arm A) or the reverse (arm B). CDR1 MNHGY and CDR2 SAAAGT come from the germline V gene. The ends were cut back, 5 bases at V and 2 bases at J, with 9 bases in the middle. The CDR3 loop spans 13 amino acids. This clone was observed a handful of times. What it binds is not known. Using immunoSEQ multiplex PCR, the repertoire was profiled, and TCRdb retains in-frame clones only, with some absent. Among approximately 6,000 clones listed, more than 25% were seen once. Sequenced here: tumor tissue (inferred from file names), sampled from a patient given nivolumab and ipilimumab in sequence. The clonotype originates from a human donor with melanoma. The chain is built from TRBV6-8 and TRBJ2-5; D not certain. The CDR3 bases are TGTGCCAGCAGTGCTAGGAATCAAGAGACCCAGTACTTC. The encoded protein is CASSARNQETQYF.